One sample yielded the 29 T cell receptor beta chains listed below, sequenced in a study of esophageal squamous cell carcinoma under preoperative chemotherapy. MiXCR was run by TCRdb on the PCR reads, yielding one entry per CDR3 protein. The repertoire holds around 11,000 distinct CDR3 sequences, roughly 60% seen once, with just under 30% in the top ten. Time point: after preoperative PTX-NDP chemotherapy. Sample collection was performed from a patient given preoperative chemotherapy. These receptors were collected from a human donor with esophageal squamous cell carcinoma. The donor label of this sample is uncertain.

This clonotype occurred a few times. V usage is TRBV5-5 and J usage is TRBJ2-2; 9 bases map to TRBD1. Germline loops: CDR1 SGHKS, CDR2 YYEKEE (reference sequence). CDR3 size: 13 residues. Unmatched junction bases numbered 3, after V lost 5 bases and J lost 7 bases. This chain's CDR3 is CASSRTGVGELFF. Written as DNA, the CDR3 is TGTGCCAGCAGTAGGACAGGGGTCGGGGAGCTGTTTTTT.

As concerns this clonotype: The conserved final phenylalanine or tryptophan is absent from the CDR3, which likely points to a read error. The limits of the CDR3 on the DNA are not certain, so only TCRdb's listed CDR3 is given. The chain couples TRBV7-2 to TRBJ2-5; the D call of TRBD1 is as the table states it, not checked on the DNA. CDR1 is SGHTA, CDR2 FQGNSA, per germline. The CDR3 region is 16 residues in length, termini included. The CDR3 sequence is CASSLARVSGGETRLL.

A remark on this clonotype: A junction end diverges from the germline sequence, so it may reflect a read error. The chain joins TRBV7-2 to TRBJ2-1, with D unclear. This CDR3 is built from 13 residues. CDR1 is SGHTA, CDR2 FQGNSA, per germline. CDR3 sequence: CASSPVGTDTQYF. CDR3 sequence (DNA): TGTGCCAGCAGCCCTGTGGGAACAGATACGCAGTACTTT.

This sequence joins TRBV27 and TRBJ1-5; D ambiguous. Germline CDR1 and CDR2: MNHEY and SMNVEV (reference sequence). This CDR3 has 14 residues. Trimming removed 1 base at V and 6 bases at J, with 10 bases between. The CDR3 coding sequence is TGTGCCAGCAGTTTATTAGGGAATAGTCAGCCCCAGCATTTT. Protein product: CASSLLGNSQPQHF.

V and J are TRBV7-2 and TRBJ2-1; 11 positions match TRBD2. The J call may be mistaken, given a closer DNA end match to TRBJ2-7. The germline V gene encodes CDR1 SGHTA and CDR2 FQGNSA. The CDR3 spans 15 residues. The CDR3 nucleotides read TGTGCCAGCACCGCGACTAGCGGGATTATCAATGAGCAGTACTTC. Its protein product is CASTATSGIINEQYF.

This chain connects TRBV10-3 to TRBJ2-5; unclear D gene. Germline CDR1 ENHRY, CDR2 SYGVKD. The CDR3 covers 17 residues. Between the trimmed V and J ends, which lost 6 bases and 11 bases, there was a span of 31 bases. CDR3 amino acids: CAIRKSDGPEGIDEQYF. As DNA, the CDR3 is TGTGCCATCAGGAAATCGGACGGACCCGAAGGTATTGATGAGCAGTACTTC.

The chain joins TRBV7-2 to TRBJ2-3; D is undetermined. With 1 base removed from V and 3 bases from J, the gap between germline ends came to 11 bases. The CDR3 is made up of 15 amino acids. The germline CDR1 and CDR2 sequences are SGHTA and FQGNSA. For the CDR3, the DNA is TGTGCCAGCAGCTTAGGACTGTTAGGGACAGATACGCAGTATTTT. Amino acids: CASSLGLLGTDTQYF.

Turning to this clonotype: A junction boundary mismatches the germline segment, possibly from a read error. This rearrangement joins TRBV6-1 to TRBJ2-3; either TRBD1 or TRBD2 may supply D (5 bases each). CDR3 size: 16 residues. Germline CDR1 MNHNS, CDR2 SASEGT. The CDR3 is CASGEFGGSDPDTQYF. The CDR3 nucleotides read TGTGCCAGCGGGGAGTTTGGGGGAAGTGACCCAGATACCCAGTATTTC.

The genes are TRBV10-3 and TRBJ2-1; 7 nucleotides line up with TRBD2. Trimming removed 10 bases from V and 8 bases from J; junction bases left unmatched: 11. Per germline, CDR1 ENHRY and CDR2 SYGVKD. The CDR3 has 13 amino acids. CDR3: CATLAGVSDEQFF. The DNA of the CDR3 is TGTGCCACCTTGGCGGGAGTGAGCGATGAGCAGTTCTTC.

This clonotype is labeled as large. The chain couples TRBV6-1 to TRBJ2-1; D possibly matches TRBD1 or TRBD2 (6 bases each). V shed 8 bases and J shed 8 bases, with 16 bases lying between them. CDR3 size: 13 residues. Germline values: CDR1 MNHNS, CDR2 SASEGT. CDR3 residues: CASGPWGADEQFF. CDR3 DNA sequence: TGTGCCAGCGGCCCCTGGGGGGCAGATGAGCAGTTCTTC.

This clonotype has a handful of counts. V is TRBV12-3 or TRBV12-4 and J is TRBJ2-5; 7 bases line up with TRBD1. TRBJ2-7 matches the DNA end more closely, so the J call is doubtful. The CDR3 consists of 13 residues. DNA for the CDR3: TGTGCCAGCAGCCAGACAGGGTCCTACGAGCAGTACTTC. Translating it yields CASSQTGSYEQYF.

This clonotype was detected once. This chain connects TRBV6-1 to TRBJ1-2; D unresolved. The V end lost 0 bases, the J end lost 5 bases, and 7 bases lay between the germline ends. Germline CDR1 reads MNHNS; CDR2 reads SASEGT. The CDR3 has 13 residues. CDR3 nucleotides: TGTGCCAGCAGTGAAGCGCCCGGGTATGGCTACACCTTC. This sequence encodes CASSEAPGYGYTF.

CDR3 bases: TGTGCCAGCAGCTTAGCCGGACTAGCGGGAGTTGGAGAGCAGTACTTC. It yields the protein CASSLAGLAGVGEQYF. The V call is TRBV11-2, the J call TRBJ2-1, with 13 bases lining up with TRBD2. TRBJ2-7 explains the end of the DNA better; the J call may be wrong. The CDR3 contains 16 residues. The germline gives CDR1 SGHAT, CDR2 FQNNGV.

As to this clonotype: One junction end disagrees with the germline gene, perhaps due to a read error. As DNA, the CDR3 is TGTGCCAGCAGTTTCACTAGCGCGTCCTACGAGCAGTACTTT. As protein: CASSFTSASYEQYF. The V and J genes are TRBV27 and TRBJ2-7, with 7 bases matching TRBD2. CDR1 is MNHEY and CDR2 is SMNVEV in the germline V gene (reference sequence). The CDR3 consists of 14 residues.

Turning to this clonotype: A junction end diverges from the germline sequence, so it may reflect a read error. The CDR3 region is CASRAPYEELFF. In DNA, the CDR3 is TGTGCCAGCAGGGCGCCCTACGAGGAGCTGTTCTTC. The V gene is TRBV6-1, the J gene TRBJ2-2; D not certain. The CDR3 totals 12 residues. In germline, CDR1 is MNHNS, CDR2 SASEGT.

This sequence joins TRBV6-5 and TRBJ2-3; 8 bases agree with TRBD2. This CDR3 region has 16 residues. With 2 bases clipped from V and 2 bases from J, the junction kept 6 bases outside the gene matches. Germline V gene lookup returns CDR1 MNHEY and CDR2 SVGAGI. The CDR3 is CASSYVGRVYTDTQYF. The CDR3 DNA sequence: TGTGCCAGCAGTTACGTCGGGAGGGTATACACAGATACGCAGTATTTT.

This chain links TRBV6-1 with TRBJ2-3; D possibly uses TRBD1 or TRBD2 (5 bases each). The J call may be faulty, since TRBJ2-7 better matches the DNA end. Looked up from germline, CDR1 is MNHNS and CDR2 is SASEGT. The CDR3 is made up of 16 amino acids. The CDR3 protein is CASGEFGGSYPDTQYF. CDR3 coding DNA: TGTGCCAGCGGGGAATTTGGGGGAAGTTACCCAGATACGCAGTACTTC.

This clonotype rates as medium-sized. This chain uses TRBV7-6 with TRBJ2-1, with 10 bases aligning to TRBD2. V lost 5 bases, J lost 9 bases, and 13 bases stayed unmatched. Germline lookup yields CDR1 SGHVS and CDR2 FNYEAQ. The CDR3 is 16 amino acids. The CDR3 DNA reads TGTGCCAGCAGCCCCGTTATCAGCGGGGGGGGGGGTGAGCAGTTCTTC. It translates to CASSPVISGGGGEQFF.

As concerns this clonotype: Mismatch with germline at one junction end may stem from a read error. The chain couples TRBV6-1 to TRBJ2-2; 8 bases are shared with TRBD2. In germline, CDR1 is MNHNS, CDR2 SASEGT. The CDR3 runs 22 residues. CDR3 DNA sequence: TGTGCCAGCAGGGGGACTAAGCGGGGGCCGGGACTAGAGGCTGTGGACACCGGGGCGCTGTATTTT. Translation gives CASRGTKRGPGLEAVDTGALYF.

The chain couples TRBV6-1 to TRBJ2-3, with D possibly TRBD2 on 6 matching bases. V lost 8 bases and J 2 bases, leaving 20 bases between the germline ends. Germline V gene lookup returns CDR1 MNHNS and CDR2 SASEGT. The CDR3 totals 16 residues. CDR3 sequence (DNA): TGTGCCAGCGCGGGGCTCGGGGGAAGCGACACAGATACGCAGTATTTT. Protein product: CASAGLGGSDTDTQYF.

In this sample, this clonotype turned up a few times. A much larger clone differs by one base, so this may be a read error. The chain carries TRBV11-2 and TRBJ2-5; 8 positions match TRBD2. In germline, CDR1 is SGHAT, CDR2 FQNNGV. Germline trimming cut 4 bases from V and 11 bases from J; bases unmatched to any gene: 15. This CDR3 is 15 amino acids long. CDR3: CASSYTSGTYNEQYF. The CDR3 DNA follows: TGTGCCAGCAGCTACACTAGCGGAACCTACAATGAGCAGTACTTC.

This clonotype is medium-sized (0.01 to 0.1%) in the sample. This chain links TRBV6-1 with TRBJ2-1, with TRBD1 matching 8 bases. The germline CDR1 and CDR2 sequences are MNHNS and SASEGT. With V trimmed by 4 bases and J by 6 bases, 8 bases remained unmatched. CDR3 length equals 15 residues. The CDR3 DNA follows: TGTGCCAGCAGTGCCAGTAGACAGGGGAGCAATGAGCAGTTCTTC. It codes for CASSASRQGSNEQFF.

For this clonotype: Sequence at one end of the junction differs from germline and may be a read error. V gene TRBV6-1 combines with J gene TRBJ2-3; D is perhaps TRBD1 or TRBD2 (6 bases each). The CDR3 extends over 16 amino acids. Germline-derived CDR1 and CDR2 are MNHNS and SASEGT. DNA for the CDR3: TGTGCCAGCGGGGGGCTTGGGGGAAGCGACACAGATACCCAGTATTTC. It codes for CASGGLGGSDTDTQYF.

The chain carries TRBV7-2 and TRBJ2-1; D perhaps matches TRBD1 (6 bases). V dropped 6 bases and J dropped 10 bases, with 19 bases sitting between them. The CDR3 covers 14 residues. Per the germline V gene, CDR1 is SGHTA and CDR2 is FQGNSA. CDR3 DNA: TGTGCCAGCAGTCGTCTCGGACAGTCCTACGAGCAGTTCTTC. Translation: CASSRLGQSYEQFF.

By share of the sample, this clonotype is medium-sized. The chain combines TRBV27 with TRBJ2-1; D not resolved. From germline, CDR1 is MNHEY and CDR2 SMNVEV (reference sequence). V was trimmed by 1 base and J by 7 bases, leaving 11 bases between them. CDR3 size: 14 residues. CDR3 loop: CASSLFGRRNEQFF. The CDR3 DNA reads TGTGCCAGCAGTTTATTCGGGCGAAGGAATGAGCAGTTCTTC.

This chain connects TRBV6-1 to TRBJ2-1; 8 bases agree with TRBD1. The J call is in doubt because the DNA end fits TRBJ2-7 better. Germline CDR1 is MNHNS and CDR2 is SASEGT. The CDR3 is made up of 13 amino acids. In DNA form, the CDR3 reads TGTGCCAGCAGTGACAGGGGGCCTTACGAGCAGTACTTC. This sequence encodes CASSDRGPYEQYF.

This clonotype was counted a few times. CDR3 residues: CASSPDRGRHEQYF. CDR3 bases: TGTGCCAGCAGCCCCGACAGGGGGCGCCACGAGCAGTACTTC. The rearrangement links TRBV7-8 to TRBJ2-7, with TRBD1 matching over 10 bases. Germline loops: CDR1 SGHVS, CDR2 FQNEAQ. CDR3 length equals 14 residues. With 5 bases clipped from V and 5 bases from J, the junction kept 6 bases outside the gene matches.

V usage is TRBV6-5 and J usage is TRBJ2-1; D might be TRBD1 (7 bases). Looked up from germline, CDR1 is MNHEY and CDR2 is SVGAGI. V was shortened by 2 bases and J by 4 bases, with 21 bases between the two germline ends. The CDR3 sequence is 18 residues long. The CDR3 region has the DNA TGTGCCAGCAGTTACCAAACTAGCAGGGGGAACCCTTACAATGAGCAGTTCTTC. Its protein is CASSYQTSRGNPYNEQFF.

This chain connects TRBV10-2 to TRBJ2-2; D may be TRBD1 (5 bases). Germline values: CDR1 WSHSY, CDR2 SAAADI. The V and J ends lost 8 bases and 1 base respectively, with 5 bases between them. This CDR3 contains 12 residues. CDR3 sequence (DNA): TGCGCCAGCCAGGGGAACACCGGGGAGCTGTTTTTT. This sequence encodes CASQGNTGELFF.